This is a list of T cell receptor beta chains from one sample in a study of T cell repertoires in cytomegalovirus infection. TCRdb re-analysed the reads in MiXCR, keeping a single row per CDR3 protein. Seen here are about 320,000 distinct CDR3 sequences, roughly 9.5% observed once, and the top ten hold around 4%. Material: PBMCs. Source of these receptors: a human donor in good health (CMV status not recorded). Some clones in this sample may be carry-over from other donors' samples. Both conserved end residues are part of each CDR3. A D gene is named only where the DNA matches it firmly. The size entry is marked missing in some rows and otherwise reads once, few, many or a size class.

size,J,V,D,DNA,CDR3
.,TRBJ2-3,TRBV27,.,TGTGCCAGCAGTTTACAAGGACAGAGCACAGATACGCAGTATTTT,CASSLQGQSTDTQYF
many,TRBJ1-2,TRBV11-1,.,TGTGCCAGCAGCCGAGGTCGGGGGGCCTATGGCTACACCTTC,CASSRGRGAYGYTF
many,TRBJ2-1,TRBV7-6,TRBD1,TGTGCCAGCAGCATTGACAGGGGTTCCTACAATGAGCAGTTCTTC,CASSIDRGSYNEQFF
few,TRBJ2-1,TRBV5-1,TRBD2,TGCGCCAGCAGCTCGCTTACTAGCGGGGGGTACAATGAGCAGTTCTTC,CASSSLTSGGYNEQFF
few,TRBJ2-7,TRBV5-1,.,TGCGCCAGCAGCTCCACCGGGACCGCGCTGGGGGAGCAGTACTTC,CASSSTGTALGEQYF
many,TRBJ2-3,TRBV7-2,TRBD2,TGTGCCAGCGGGCGGACAGCGGGAGCTGGAGATACGCAGTATTTT,CASGRTAGAGDTQYF
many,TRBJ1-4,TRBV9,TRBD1,TGTGCCAGCAGCGTCGGGGACAGAAATAATGAAAAACTGTTTTTT,CASSVGDRNNEKLFF
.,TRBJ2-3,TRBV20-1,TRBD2,TGCAGTGCTGCGGGACTAGCGGGAGCCGGGATACGGACAGATACGCAGTATTTT,CSAAGLAGAGIRTDTQYF
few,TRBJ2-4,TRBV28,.,TGTGCCAGCAGGAATGGGGGCAAAAACATTCAGTACTTC,CASRNGGKNIQYF
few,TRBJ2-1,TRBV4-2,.,TGTGCCAGCAGCCCTTGGGGCTCCCTTGTTAGCTCCTACAATGAGCAGTTCTTC,CASSPWGSLVSSYNEQFF
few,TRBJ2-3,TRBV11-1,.,TGTGCCAGCAGCTTAAAGGGACCCTTCGACACAGATACGCAGTATTTT,CASSLKGPFDTDTQYF
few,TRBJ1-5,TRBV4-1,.,TGCGCCAGCAGCCAAGATCTTGGGGAGGACCAACCCCAGCATTTT,CASSQDLGEDQPQHF
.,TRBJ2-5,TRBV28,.,TGTGCCAGCAGTTTAATAGCCAACCAAGAGACCCAGTACTTC,CASSLIANQETQYF
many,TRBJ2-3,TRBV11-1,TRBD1,TGTGCCAGCAGCACACAGAGGGGGCGCTTTCCGCAGTATTTT,CASSTQRGRFPQYF
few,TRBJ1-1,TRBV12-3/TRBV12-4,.,TGTGCCAGCAGTTTACCGGGCGGCTCTGAAGCTTTCTTT,CASSLPGGSEAFF
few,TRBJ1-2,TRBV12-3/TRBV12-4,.,TGTGCCAGCAGCCTAGGGACTTCCCATGGTGGCTACACCTTC,CASSLGTSHGGYTF
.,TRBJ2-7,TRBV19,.,TGTGCCAGTAGTACCCGGACAAAAACCGAGCAGTACTTC,CASSTRTKTEQYF
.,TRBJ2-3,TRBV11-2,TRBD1,TGTGCCAGCAGCTTAGAGGCAGGGGGCAGCGCAGATACGCAGTATTTT,CASSLEAGGSADTQYF
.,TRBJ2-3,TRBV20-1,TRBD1,TGCAGTGCTAGAAGCGGTGGGAACAGGGGGCTTTTGGATACGCAGTATTTT,CSARSGGNRGLLDTQYF
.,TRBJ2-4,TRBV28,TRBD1,TGTGCCAGCAGTCCGTCTCTACAGGGGGGCAAAAACATTCAGTACTTC,CASSPSLQGGKNIQYF
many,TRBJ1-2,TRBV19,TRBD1,TGTGCCAGTAGTTCTCGGCACAGGGGGGATGGCTACACCTTC,CASSSRHRGDGYTF
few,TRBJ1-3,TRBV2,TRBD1,TGTGCCAGCACCCTGGGACAGAGTGGAAACACCATATATTTT,CASTLGQSGNTIYF
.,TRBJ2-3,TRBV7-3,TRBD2,TGTGCCAGCAGCAGGACTAGCGGGGGGGGTGATACGCAGTATTTT,CASSRTSGGGDTQYF
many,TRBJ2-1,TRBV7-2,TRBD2,TGTGCCAGCAGCTTAGAGGGACTAGTCGGCAATGAGCAGTTCTTC,CASSLEGLVGNEQFF
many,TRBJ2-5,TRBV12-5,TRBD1,TGTGCTAGTGGAAGACGACAGGGGCCGCAAGAGACCCAGTACTTC,CASGRRQGPQETQYF
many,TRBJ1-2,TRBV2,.,TGTGCCAGCAGTCGACAGGCTTCGGACGGCTACACCTTC,CASSRQASDGYTF
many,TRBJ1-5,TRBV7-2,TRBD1,TGTGCCAGCAGCCGACAGGGGCATAGCAATCAGCCCCAGCATTTT,CASSRQGHSNQPQHF
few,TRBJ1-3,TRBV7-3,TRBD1,TGTGCCAGCAGCCAGGGGGCCGGAAACACCATATATTTT,CASSQGAGNTIYF
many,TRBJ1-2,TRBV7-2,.,TGTGCCAGCAGCTTAGGGATGACTAACTATGGCTACACCTTC,CASSLGMTNYGYTF
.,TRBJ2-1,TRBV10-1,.,TGCGCCAGCAGTGAGATAGGGACTGGGGACGATGAGCAGTTCTTC,CASSEIGTGDDEQFF
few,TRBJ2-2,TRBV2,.,TGTGCCAGCAGAGGGTCCCGGGACAAGGGCACCGGGGAGCTGTTTTTT,CASRGSRDKGTGELFF
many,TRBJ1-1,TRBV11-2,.,TGTGCCAGCAGCCACTCGGGAGGGGGGATAAACACTGAAGCTTTCTTT,CASSHSGGGINTEAFF
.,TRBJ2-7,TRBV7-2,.,TGTGCCAGCAGCTTAAACGGTAACGAGCAGTACTTC,CASSLNGNEQYF
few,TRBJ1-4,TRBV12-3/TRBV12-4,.,TGTGCCAGCAGTTTATCAGGGATGGTAAGACGGATTGAAAAACTGTTTTTT,CASSLSGMVRRIEKLFF
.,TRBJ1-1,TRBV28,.,TGTGCCAGCAGTTTTAAGGCCCGGACAGTTAACACTGAAGCTTTCTTT,CASSFKARTVNTEAFF
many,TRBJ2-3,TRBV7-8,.,TGTGCCAGCAGCTTAGCGCGAAGGTCAAGTAGGGGACACCCAGATACGCAGTATTTT,CASSLARRSSRGHPDTQYF
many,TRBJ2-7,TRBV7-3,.,TGTGCCAGCAGCTTAGGTGGGGGCAAGGAGGAGCAGTACTTC,CASSLGGGKEEQYF
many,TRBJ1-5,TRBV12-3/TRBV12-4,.,TGTGCCAGCAGCGAGGTTTGGGATAGCAATCAGCCCCAGCATTTT,CASSEVWDSNQPQHF
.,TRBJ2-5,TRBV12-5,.,TGTGCTAGTGGTCCTTTCACGGGGGAGACCCAGTACTTC,CASGPFTGETQYF
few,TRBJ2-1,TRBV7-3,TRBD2,TGTGCCAGCAGCCCACGGGCCGCGGGAGGGTTCTACAATGAGCAGTTCTTC,CASSPRAAGGFYNEQFF
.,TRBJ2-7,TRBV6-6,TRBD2,TGTGCCAGCAGTTCGACTTCGCGGGCGGGAGGGCCAGGAGAGCAGTACTTC,CASSSTSRAGGPGEQYF
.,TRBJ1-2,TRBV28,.,TGTGCCGCCGGGGACTTAGGCGGCTACACCTTC,CAAGDLGGYTF
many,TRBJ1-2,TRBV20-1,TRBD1,TGCAGTGCTTGGGGACAGGGGGCGCTTATCGGCTATGGCTACACCTTC,CSAWGQGALIGYGYTF
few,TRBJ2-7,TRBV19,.,TGTGCCAGTAGTACAACGGGGAGCTACGAGCAGTACTTC,CASSTTGSYEQYF
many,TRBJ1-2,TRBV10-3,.,TGTGCCATCAGAACAGAACAGGGAAACTATGGCTACACCTTC,CAIRTEQGNYGYTF
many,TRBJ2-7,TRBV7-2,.,TGTGCCAGCAGCTTAGATGGGCCCAGGAGGGGCGAGCAGTACTTC,CASSLDGPRRGEQYF
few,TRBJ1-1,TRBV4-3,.,TGCGCCAGCAGCCAAGATCCGGACACTGAAGCTTTCTTT,CASSQDPDTEAFF
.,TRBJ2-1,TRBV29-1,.,TGCAGCGTTGACCTCAGAGGCAATGAGCAGTTCTTC,CSVDLRGNEQFF
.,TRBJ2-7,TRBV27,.,TGTGCCAGCAGTTCATCAGGGGGGGCCACCACCGAGCAGTACTTC,CASSSSGGATTEQYF